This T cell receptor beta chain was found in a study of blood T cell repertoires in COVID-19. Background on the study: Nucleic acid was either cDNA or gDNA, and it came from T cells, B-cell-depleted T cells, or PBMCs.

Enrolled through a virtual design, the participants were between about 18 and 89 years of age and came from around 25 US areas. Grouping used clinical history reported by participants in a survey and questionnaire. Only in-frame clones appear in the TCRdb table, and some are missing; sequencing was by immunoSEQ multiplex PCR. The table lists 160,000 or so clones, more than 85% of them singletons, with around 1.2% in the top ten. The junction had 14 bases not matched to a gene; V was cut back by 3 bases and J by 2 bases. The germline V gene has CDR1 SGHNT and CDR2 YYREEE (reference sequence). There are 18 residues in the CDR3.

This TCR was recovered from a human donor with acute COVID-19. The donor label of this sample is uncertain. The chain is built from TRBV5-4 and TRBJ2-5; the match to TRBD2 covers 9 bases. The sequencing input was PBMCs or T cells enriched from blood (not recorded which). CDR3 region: CASSSGLASLLRQETQYF. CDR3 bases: TGTGCCAGCAGCTCCGGACTAGCGAGTCTCCTCCGTCAAGAGACCCAGTACTTC.